A selection of T cell receptor beta chains follows, all from one sample in a study of blood T cells in healthy people across ages. Using its own MiXCR run on the 5' RACE reads, TCRdb lists one record per CDR3 protein. Of about 680,000 distinct CDR3 sequences listed, around half are singletons. Input material: blood. Every receptor here comes from a woman in her fifties or sixties in good health. The CDR3 runs from the conserved cysteine through the conserved F or W. A D gene is named only where the DNA matches it firmly. Expanded clones are given a class, and other clones once, few, many or no size at all.

cdr3_aa cdr3_nt j_call d_call v_call clone_size
CSAREGGWNTGELFF TGCAGTGCTAGGGAGGGAGGGTGGAACACCGGGGAGCTGTTTTTT TRBJ2-2 TRBD2 TRBV20-1 few
CASSPFGFGRTQYF TGTGCCAGCAGCCCATTCGGTTTTGGTAGGACCCAGTACTTC TRBJ2-5 - TRBV7-3 -
CSAKRESDTQYF TGCAGTGCAAAGCGGGAGTCGGATACGCAGTATTTT TRBJ2-3 TRBD2 TRBV20-1 -
CASTRTASVGQYF TGTGCCAGCACGAGGACAGCGTCTGTGGGGCAGTACTTC TRBJ2-7 - TRBV6-1 -
CASRGQGDSPLHF TGTGCCAGCAGAGGTCAGGGAGATTCACCCCTCCACTTT TRBJ1-6 - TRBV6-6 few
CASSQEIRREDEQFF TGTGCCAGCAGCCAAGAAATCCGCCGTGAGGATGAGCAGTTCTTC TRBJ2-1 - TRBV3-1 -
CASSTPSGRQTQYF TGTGCCAGCAGCACCCCTAGCGGGAGACAGACCCAGTACTTC TRBJ2-5 TRBD2 TRBV7-2 -
CASSSAGPYGYTF TGTGCCAGCAGTTCGGCGGGACCCTATGGCTACACCTTC TRBJ1-2 - TRBV28 -
CASSLSDTWDYGYTF TGTGCCAGCAGCTTGTCGGACACGTGGGACTATGGCTACACCTTC TRBJ1-2 - TRBV5-5 -
CASTPGGGAGNTIYF TGTGCCAGCACCCCCGGAGGGGGCGCAGGAAACACCATATATTTT TRBJ1-3 TRBD1 TRBV28 few
CASSLTSGSVDEQFF TGTGCCAGCTCTCTCACTAGCGGGAGCGTTGATGAGCAGTTCTTC TRBJ2-1 TRBD2 TRBV18 -
CASSHRVDEQYF TGTGCCAGCAGCCACAGGGTCGACGAGCAGTACTTC TRBJ2-7 - TRBV6-2/TRBV6-3 once
CSARDWKGEKLFF TGCAGTGCTAGAGACTGGAAGGGTGAAAAACTGTTTTTT TRBJ1-4 - TRBV20-1 -
CAWSDYYEQYF TGTGCCTGGAGTGACTATTACGAGCAGTACTTC TRBJ2-7 - TRBV30 -
CASSLDGQGVGETQYF TGCGCCAGCAGCTTAGACGGACAGGGTGTTGGGGAGACCCAGTACTTC TRBJ2-5 TRBD1 TRBV5-1 -
CASSPGLAGRLPYYEQYF TGCGCCAGCAGCCCGGGACTAGCGGGTCGTCTCCCATACTACGAGCAGTACTTC TRBJ2-7 TRBD2 TRBV5-1 -
CASSQEGDRGNSPLHF TGCGCCAGCAGCCAAGAGGGGGACAGGGGGAATTCACCCCTCCACTTT TRBJ1-6 TRBD1 TRBV4-1 few
CASSLRDSYEQYF TGTGCCAGCAGCCTTAGGGATTCCTACGAGCAGTACTTC TRBJ2-7 - TRBV14 many
CASSVDRADGYTF TGTGCCAGCAGCGTAGACAGGGCTGACGGCTACACCTTC TRBJ1-2 - TRBV9 -
CASSRDSPKQYF TGTGCCAGCAGCCGCGACAGCCCCAAGCAGTACTTC TRBJ2-7 - TRBV7-9 few
CSAVDRTQYNEQFF TGCAGTGCGGTAGACAGGACCCAATACAATGAGCAGTTCTTC TRBJ2-1 - TRBV20-1 few
CASSYSGSDRSPLHF TGTGCCAGCAGTTACTCGGGATCCGACCGGTCACCCCTCCACTTT TRBJ1-6 - TRBV6-2/TRBV6-3 -
CASSGLAGARYNNEQFF TGTGCCAGCTCTGGACTAGCGGGAGCGAGGTACAACAATGAGCAGTTCTTC TRBJ2-1 TRBD2 TRBV12-3/TRBV12-4 -
CASSYGKGTYQPQHF TGTGCCAGCAGTTACGGGAAAGGGACCTATCAGCCCCAGCATTTT TRBJ1-5 - TRBV6-6 -
CASQLGWGQNEQFF TGTGCCAGCCAGCTAGGCTGGGGGCAGAATGAGCAGTTCTTC TRBJ2-1 - TRBV11-2 -
CSVQRGSQETQYF TGCAGCGTCCAAAGGGGCAGCCAAGAGACCCAGTACTTC TRBJ2-5 - TRBV29-1 -
CASSNPTGASEKLFF TGTGCCAGCAGTAACCCGACAGGGGCGAGTGAAAAACTGTTTTTT TRBJ1-4 TRBD1 TRBV28 -
CASSSGTDYEQYF TGTGCCAGCAGTTCCGGGACGGACTACGAGCAGTACTTC TRBJ2-7 - TRBV7-8 -
CASAREGQVNEQFF TGTGCCAGCGCGAGGGAGGGCCAAGTTAATGAGCAGTTCTTC TRBJ2-1 TRBD2 TRBV13 -
CASSPSPAYEQYF TGTGCCAGCAGCCCCAGTCCCGCTTACGAGCAGTACTTC TRBJ2-7 - TRBV9 -
CASEATYNEQFF TGTGCCAGCGAGGCGACCTACAATGAGCAGTTCTTC TRBJ2-1 - TRBV6-2/TRBV6-3 -
CASSQGLQTDTQYF TGCGCCAGCAGCCAGGGACTCCAGACAGATACGCAGTATTTT TRBJ2-3 - TRBV4-3 -
CASSVDRDTEAFF TGTGCCAGCAGTGTGGACAGGGACACTGAAGCTTTCTTT TRBJ1-1 TRBD1 TRBV2 few
CAISEPLGRTGLAEAFF TGTGCCATCAGTGAGCCGCTAGGGCGGACAGGGCTTGCTGAAGCTTTCTTT TRBJ1-1 TRBD1 TRBV10-3 -